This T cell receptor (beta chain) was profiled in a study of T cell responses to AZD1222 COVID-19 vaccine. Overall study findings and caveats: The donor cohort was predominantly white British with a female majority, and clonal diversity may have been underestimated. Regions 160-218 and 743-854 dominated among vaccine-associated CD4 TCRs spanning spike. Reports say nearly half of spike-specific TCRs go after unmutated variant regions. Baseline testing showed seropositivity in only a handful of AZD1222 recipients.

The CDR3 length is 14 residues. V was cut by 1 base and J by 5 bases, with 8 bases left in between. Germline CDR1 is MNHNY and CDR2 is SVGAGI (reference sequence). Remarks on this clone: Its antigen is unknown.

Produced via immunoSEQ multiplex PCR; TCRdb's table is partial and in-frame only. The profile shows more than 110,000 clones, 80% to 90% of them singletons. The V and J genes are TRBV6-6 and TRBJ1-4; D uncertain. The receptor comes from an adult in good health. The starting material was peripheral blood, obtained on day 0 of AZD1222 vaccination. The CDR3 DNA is TGTGCCAGCAGTTACTGGGGTGGGAATGAAAAACTGTTTTTT. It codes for CASSYWGGNEKLFF.